This TCR beta chain was sequenced in a study of identical twins. Study-level points and caveats: Within twin pairs, the out-of-frame alpha sequences they shared showed excess low generation probability. The study reached conclusions through statistical analysis that was cross-sectional, not following the same donors.

TCRdb re-derived calls from the 5' RACE reads in MiXCR, one entry per CDR3 protein. The sample has fewer than 350,000 distinct CDR3 sequences; more than 6.5% are singletons. This clonotype came up a few times. Its antigen is not identified. Trimming removed 3 bases from V and 0 bases from J; junction bases left unmatched: 3. CDR1 and CDR2 (germline): SEHNR, FQNEAQ (reference sequence). This CDR3 has 15 amino acids. The sample was also linked to a second study, of yellow fever vaccine responses in identical twins.

The clonotype comes from a woman younger than 35 in good health. The chain uses TRBV7-9 and TRBJ2-7; 9 nucleotides match TRBD1. The source material was memory (CD45RO+) T cells sorted from blood. The CDR3 region has the DNA TGTGCCAGCAGCTTTCCACAGGGGGCCTCCTACGAGCAGTACTTC. It codes for CASSFPQGASYEQYF.